The T cell receptor (beta chain) described here comes from a study of breast tumors, draining lymph nodes, adjacent tissues. General study points: Compared with lymph nodes, tumors were less diverse; compared with nontumor tissue, more.

TCRdb re-called the multiplex PCR reads with MiXCR, one entry per CDR3 protein. The data show 12,000 or so distinct CDR3 sequences, about 53% seen once. The germline V gene has CDR1 SNHLY and CDR2 FYNNEI. The CDR3 totals 11 residues. V gave up 7 bases and J gave up 7 bases, with 10 bases separating them. A remark on this clonotype: Antigen unknown.

The origin of this receptor is a female donor with breast cancer. Some clones in this sample may be carry-over from other donors' samples. The sequenced material came from breast tumor tissue. The V and J genes are TRBV2 and TRBJ1-2; D gene uncertain. CDR3: CASKWEGGYTF. The CDR3 nucleotides read TGTGCCAGCAAGTGGGAAGGTGGCTACACCTTC.